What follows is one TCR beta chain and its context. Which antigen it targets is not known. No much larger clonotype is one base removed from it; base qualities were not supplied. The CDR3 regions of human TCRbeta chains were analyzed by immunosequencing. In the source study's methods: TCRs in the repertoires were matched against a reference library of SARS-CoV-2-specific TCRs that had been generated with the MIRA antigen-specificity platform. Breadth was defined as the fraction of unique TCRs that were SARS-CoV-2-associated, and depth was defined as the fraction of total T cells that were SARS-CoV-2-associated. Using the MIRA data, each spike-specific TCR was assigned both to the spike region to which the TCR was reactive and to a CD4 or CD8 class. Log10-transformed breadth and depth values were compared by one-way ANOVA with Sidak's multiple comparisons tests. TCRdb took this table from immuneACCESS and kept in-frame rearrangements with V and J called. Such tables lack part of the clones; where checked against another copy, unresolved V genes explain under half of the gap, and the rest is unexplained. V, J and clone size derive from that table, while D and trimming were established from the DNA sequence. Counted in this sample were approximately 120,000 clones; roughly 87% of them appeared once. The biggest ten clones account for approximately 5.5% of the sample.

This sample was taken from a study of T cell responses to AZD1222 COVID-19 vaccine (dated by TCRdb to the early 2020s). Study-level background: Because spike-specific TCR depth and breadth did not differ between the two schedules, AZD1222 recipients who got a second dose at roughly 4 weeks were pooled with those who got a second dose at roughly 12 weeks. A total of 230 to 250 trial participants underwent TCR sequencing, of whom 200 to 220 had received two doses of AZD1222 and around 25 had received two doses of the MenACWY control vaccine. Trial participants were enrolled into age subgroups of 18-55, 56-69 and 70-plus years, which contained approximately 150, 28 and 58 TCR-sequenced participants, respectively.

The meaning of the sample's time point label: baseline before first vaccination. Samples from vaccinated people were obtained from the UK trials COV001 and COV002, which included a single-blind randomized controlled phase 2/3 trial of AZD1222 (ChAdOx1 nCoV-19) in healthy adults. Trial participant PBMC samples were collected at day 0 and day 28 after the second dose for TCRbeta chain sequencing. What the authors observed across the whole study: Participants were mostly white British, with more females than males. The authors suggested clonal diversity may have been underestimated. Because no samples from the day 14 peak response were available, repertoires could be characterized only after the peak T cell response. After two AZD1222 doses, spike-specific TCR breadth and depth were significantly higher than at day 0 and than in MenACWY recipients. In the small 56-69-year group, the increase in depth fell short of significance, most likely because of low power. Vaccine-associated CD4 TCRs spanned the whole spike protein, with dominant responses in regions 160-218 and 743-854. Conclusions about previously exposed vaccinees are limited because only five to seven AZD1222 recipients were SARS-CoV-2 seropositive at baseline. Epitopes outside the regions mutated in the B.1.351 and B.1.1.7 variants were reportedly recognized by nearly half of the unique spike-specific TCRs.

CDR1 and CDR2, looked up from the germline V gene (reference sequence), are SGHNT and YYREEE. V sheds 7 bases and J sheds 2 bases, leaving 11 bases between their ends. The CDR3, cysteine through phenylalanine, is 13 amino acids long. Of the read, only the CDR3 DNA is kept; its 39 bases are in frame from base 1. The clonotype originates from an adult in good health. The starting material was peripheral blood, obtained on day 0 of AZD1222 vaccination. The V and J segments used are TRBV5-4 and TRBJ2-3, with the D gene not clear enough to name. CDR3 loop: CASGERNTDTQYF. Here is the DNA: TGTGCCAGCGGGGAAAGGAACACAGATACGCAGTATTTT.